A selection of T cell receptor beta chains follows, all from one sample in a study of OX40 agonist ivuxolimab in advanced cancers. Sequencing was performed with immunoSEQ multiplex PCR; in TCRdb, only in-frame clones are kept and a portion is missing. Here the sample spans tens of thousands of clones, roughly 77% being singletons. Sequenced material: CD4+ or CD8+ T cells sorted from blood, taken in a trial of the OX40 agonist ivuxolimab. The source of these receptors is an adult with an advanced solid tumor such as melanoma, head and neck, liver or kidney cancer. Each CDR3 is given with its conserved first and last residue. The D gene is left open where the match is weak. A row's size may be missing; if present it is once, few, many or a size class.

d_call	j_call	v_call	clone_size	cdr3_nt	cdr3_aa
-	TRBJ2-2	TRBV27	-	TGTGCCAGCAGTTGGGGACGATTCACCGGGGAGCTGTTTTTT	CASSWGRFTGELFF
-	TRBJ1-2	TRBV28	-	TGTGCCAGCAGTGCCCCCGTCGACAGCTTATCCTATGGCTACACCTTC	CASSAPVDSLSYGYTF
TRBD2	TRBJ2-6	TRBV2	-	TGTGCCAGCAGTGAGGGGACTAGCGCCCTGACTTTC	CASSEGTSALTF
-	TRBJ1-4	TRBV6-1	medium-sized	TGTGCCAGCAGTGAAATTTATTGGGGCGAAAAACTGTTTTTT	CASSEIYWGEKLFF
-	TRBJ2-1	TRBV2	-	TGTGCCAGCGGCCAGGACTCAGGCTCCTACAATGAGCAGTTCTTC	CASGQDSGSYNEQFF
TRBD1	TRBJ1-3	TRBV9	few	TGTGCCAGCAGTCGTTCGGGACAGAGCTCTGGAAACACCATATATTTT	CASSRSGQSSGNTIYF
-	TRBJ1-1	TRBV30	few	TGTGCCTGGAGTAGTCTACTGAACACTGAAGCTTTCTTT	CAWSSLLNTEAFF
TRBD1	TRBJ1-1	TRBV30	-	TGTGCCTGGAGTGGAGGGGGCAACACTGAAGCTTTCTTT	CAWSGGGNTEAFF
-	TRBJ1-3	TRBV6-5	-	TGTGCCAGTCGGGACGGCGCGGGAAACACCATATATTTT	CASRDGAGNTIYF
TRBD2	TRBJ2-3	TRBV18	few	TGTGCCAGCTCACCACAGAGCGGGGGGGTTAGCACAGATACGCAGTATTTT	CASSPQSGGVSTDTQYF
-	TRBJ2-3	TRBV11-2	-	TGTGCCAGCAGCCCCCTGGGGGGGGCCCCCACAGATACGCAGTATTTT	CASSPLGGAPTDTQYF
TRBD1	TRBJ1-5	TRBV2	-	TGTGCCAGCAGTACGGACAGGGGCGCCTATAGCAATCAGCCCCAGCATTTT	CASSTDRGAYSNQPQHF
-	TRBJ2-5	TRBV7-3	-	TGTGCCAGCAGCCTGGGCCTCACGTACCAAGAGACCCAGTACTTC	CASSLGLTYQETQYF
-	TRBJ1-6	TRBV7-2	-	TGTGCCAGCAGCTTGGGGTGGGGGGGCGCCGGGTATGCACCCCTCCACTTT	CASSLGWGGAGYAPLHF
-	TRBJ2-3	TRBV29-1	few	TGCAGCGTTGATATCGGGAGGGGGCCAGATACGCAGTATTTT	CSVDIGRGPDTQYF
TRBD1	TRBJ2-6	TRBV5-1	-	TGCGCCAGCAGCTTGGCCGAGCAAAGGGGGCGGGGGGCCAACGTCCTGACTTTC	CASSLAEQRGRGANVLTF
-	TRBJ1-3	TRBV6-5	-	TGTGCCAGCAGTTACGACGGGGGGTCTGGAAACACCATATATTTT	CASSYDGGSGNTIYF
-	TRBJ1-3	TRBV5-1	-	TGCGCCAGCAGCTTAACCGACAGGCTAACTGGAAACACCATATATTTT	CASSLTDRLTGNTIYF
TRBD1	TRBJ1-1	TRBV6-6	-	TGTGCCAGCAGACAAGTACAGGGGGCGCAAACTGAAGCTTTCTTT	CASRQVQGAQTEAFF
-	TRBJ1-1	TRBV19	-	TGTGCCAGTACCCTGGGGGAGGTCACTGAAGCTTTCTTT	CASTLGEVTEAFF
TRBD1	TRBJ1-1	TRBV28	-	TGTGCCAGCAGGGGACCGGGACAGGGGAGCACTGAAGCTTTCTTT	CASRGPGQGSTEAFF
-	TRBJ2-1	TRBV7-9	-	TGTGCCAGCAGCCCCTGGCCTCTAGCCTACAATGAGCAGTTCTTC	CASSPWPLAYNEQFF